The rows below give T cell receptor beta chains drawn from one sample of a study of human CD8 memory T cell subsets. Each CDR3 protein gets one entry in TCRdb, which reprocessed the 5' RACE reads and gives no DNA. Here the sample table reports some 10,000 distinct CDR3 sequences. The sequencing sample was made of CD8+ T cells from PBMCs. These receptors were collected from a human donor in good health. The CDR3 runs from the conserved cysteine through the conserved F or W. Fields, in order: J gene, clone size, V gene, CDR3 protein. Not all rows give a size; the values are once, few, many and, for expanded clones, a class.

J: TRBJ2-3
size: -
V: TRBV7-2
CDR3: CASSLHNVEGPTDTQYF

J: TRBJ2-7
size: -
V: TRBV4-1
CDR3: CASSQGTGEYEQYF

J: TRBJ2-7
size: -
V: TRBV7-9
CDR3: CASTSDREVSYEQYF

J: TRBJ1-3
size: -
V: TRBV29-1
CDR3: CSVEDRPTPSSGNTIYF

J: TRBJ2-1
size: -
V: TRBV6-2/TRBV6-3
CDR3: CASSYPRDNHNEQFF

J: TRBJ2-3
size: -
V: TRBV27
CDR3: CASSLFARGSTDTQYF

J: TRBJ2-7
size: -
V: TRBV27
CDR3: CASSSEARTGSSYEQYF

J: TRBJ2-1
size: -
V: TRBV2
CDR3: CASSGGDSNNEQFF

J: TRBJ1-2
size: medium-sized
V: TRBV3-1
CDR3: CASSRGQAKLYGYTF

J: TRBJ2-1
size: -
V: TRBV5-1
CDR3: CASRPPGQGARNSLGSYNEQFF

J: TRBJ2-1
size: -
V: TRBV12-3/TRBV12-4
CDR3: CASSLTGQENNEQFF

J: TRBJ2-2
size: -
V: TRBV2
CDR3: CASSEGRHLNTGELFF

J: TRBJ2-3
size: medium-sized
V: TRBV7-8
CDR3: CASSLRRLGDAPSTDTQYF

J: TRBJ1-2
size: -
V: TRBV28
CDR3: CASSGGRGIYTF

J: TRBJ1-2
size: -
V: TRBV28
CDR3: CASLEPPGYTF

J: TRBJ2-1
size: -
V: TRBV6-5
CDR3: CASTPSGSYNEQFF

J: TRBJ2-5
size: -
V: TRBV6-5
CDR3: CASSPLGGFGQETQYF

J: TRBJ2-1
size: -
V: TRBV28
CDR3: CASTRTSGYNEQFF

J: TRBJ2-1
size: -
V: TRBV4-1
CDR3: CASSQDSAGTYNEQFF

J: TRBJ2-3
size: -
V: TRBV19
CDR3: CASSILPGDTQYF

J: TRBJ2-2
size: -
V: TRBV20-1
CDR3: CSARGISGSLTNTGELFF

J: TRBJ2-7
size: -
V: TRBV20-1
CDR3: CSAIPKGGVTYEQYF

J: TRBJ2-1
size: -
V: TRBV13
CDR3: CASSEGGQNNEQFF

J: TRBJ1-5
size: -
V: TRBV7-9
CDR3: CASSLGQSAQHF

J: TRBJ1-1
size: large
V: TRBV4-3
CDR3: CASSQLLHTENTEAFF

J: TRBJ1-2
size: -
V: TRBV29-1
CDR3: CSAPGGGGGDGYTF

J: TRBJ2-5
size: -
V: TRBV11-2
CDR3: CASSSTGLGETQYF

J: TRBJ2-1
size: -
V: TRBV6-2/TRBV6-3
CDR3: CASSYSRRTSGRNEQFF

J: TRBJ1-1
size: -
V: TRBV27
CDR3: CASGDRVGTEAFF

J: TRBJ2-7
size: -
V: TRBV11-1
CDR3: CASSPPNRGHEQYF

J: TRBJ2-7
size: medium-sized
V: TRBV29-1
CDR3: CSVGGGQEVYEQYF

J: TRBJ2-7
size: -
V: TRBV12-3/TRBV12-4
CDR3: CASSPLDRGYEQYF

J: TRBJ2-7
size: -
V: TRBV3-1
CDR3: CASSQVRSGAPDEQYF

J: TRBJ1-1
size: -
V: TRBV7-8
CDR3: CASTDTGYTEAFF

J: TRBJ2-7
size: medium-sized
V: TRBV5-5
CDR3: CASSLDKRVEQYF

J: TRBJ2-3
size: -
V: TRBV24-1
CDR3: CATSGMAGEADTQYF

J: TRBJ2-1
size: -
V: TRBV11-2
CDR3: CASSPIASSGFGEQFF

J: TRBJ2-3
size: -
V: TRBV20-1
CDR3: CSAKVVGRATDTQYF

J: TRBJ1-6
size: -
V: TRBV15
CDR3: CATSGYNSPLHF

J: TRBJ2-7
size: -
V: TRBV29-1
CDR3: CSVDAGNSYEQYF

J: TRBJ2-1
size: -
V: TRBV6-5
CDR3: CASSYLDGSSGRATVSEQFF

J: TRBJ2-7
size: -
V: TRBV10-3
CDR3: CAISESSSGKGDEQYF

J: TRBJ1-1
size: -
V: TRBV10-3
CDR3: CAIRMNTEAFF